These 18 T cell receptor beta chains originate from one sample sequenced in a study of blood T cells in healthy people across ages. It was with a sample-barcoded 5' primer and a J-beta primer mix that a second PCR of roughly 7 to 12 cycles was run. TCRdb called the 5' RACE reads again in MiXCR, with one record for every CDR3 protein. The sample yields some 900,000 distinct CDR3 sequences, more than 25% seen once. Sequenced sample: blood. The origin of the receptors is a woman older than 75 in good health.

This clonotype has at least ten counts. The gene calls are TRBV9 and TRBJ2-7; D call uncertain. Per the germline V gene, CDR1 is SGDLS and CDR2 is YYNGEE. This CDR3 comprises 12 residues. The V end lost 4 bases, the J end lost 6 bases, and 11 bases lay between the germline ends. CDR3 DNA: TGTGCCAGCAGCCTCGAGTTTGGCGAGCAGTACTTC. Encoded protein: CASSLEFGEQYF.

This clonotype was seen ten or more times. V and J are TRBV12-3 or TRBV12-4 and TRBJ1-5; D uncertain. The CDR3 has 13 residues. V dropped 4 bases and J dropped 7 bases, with 11 bases sitting between them. The CDR3 is CASSSGRQQPQHF. CDR3 bases: TGTGCCAGCAGTTCGGGGAGGCAACAGCCCCAGCATTTT.

This clonotype was seen at least ten times. The gene calls are TRBV6-5 and TRBJ2-7; D possibly corresponds to TRBD1 (6 bases). V was pared by 6 bases and J by 0 bases, with 15 bases between. This CDR3 region has 15 residues. CDR1 and CDR2 (germline): MNHEY, SVGAGI. The CDR3: CASSRDRYNSYEQYF. The CDR3 DNA reads TGTGCCAGCAGCCGTGACAGGTATAACTCCTACGAGCAGTACTTC.

This clonotype was detected a few times. This chain connects TRBV23-1 to TRBJ2-4; D is unresolved. TRBV23-1 is flagged as an ORF with uncertain function. This CDR3 contains 13 residues. Trimming cost V 9 bases and J 0 bases, with 9 bases left between them. The CDR3: CARQQLAKNIQYF. CDR3 nucleotide sequence: TGCGCCAGGCAGCAACTAGCCAAAAACATTCAGTACTTC.

Many counts were recorded for this clonotype. The chain joins TRBV2 to TRBJ2-1, with 9 bases that match TRBD2. This CDR3 comprises 12 residues. The trim removed 8 bases at V and 8 bases at J, leaving 4 bases unmatched. The germline V gene encodes CDR1 SNHLY and CDR2 FYNNEI. Here the CDR3 reads CASSVAGDEQFF. The CDR3 DNA sequence: TGTGCCAGCTCGGTAGCGGGGGATGAGCAGTTCTTC.

This clonotype was detected ten times or more. This chain links TRBV7-9 with TRBJ2-1, with 8 bases that match TRBD2. Losses at the gene ends were 6 bases for V and 0 bases for J; bases not matched to a gene: 7. The germline V gene encodes CDR1 SEHNR and CDR2 FQNEAQ (reference sequence). The CDR3 loop spans 16 amino acids. The CDR3 protein is CASRSGGAFSYNEQFF. The CDR3 DNA follows: TGTGCCAGCAGAAGCGGGGGTGCCTTCTCCTACAATGAGCAGTTCTTC. The full variable domain, with the rest looked up from reference TRBV7-9 and TRBJ2-1, is DTGVSQNPRHKITKRGQNVTFRCDPISEHNRLYWYRQTLGQGPEFLTYFQNEAQLEKSRLLSDRFSAERPKGSFSTLEIQRTEQGDSAMYLCASRSGGAFSYNEQFFGPGTRLTVL.

This clonotype appeared many times. The chain uses TRBV18 and TRBJ2-1; 8 nucleotides line up with TRBD1. Germline CDR1 is KGHSH and CDR2 is LQKENI. Losses at the gene ends were 5 bases for V and 4 bases for J; bases not matched to a gene: 10. This CDR3 has 16 residues. The CDR3 loop reads CASSSQPGTGYNEQFF. DNA of the CDR3: TGTGCCAGCTCATCACAACCCGGGACAGGATACAATGAGCAGTTCTTC.

This clonotype has at least ten counts. The gene calls are TRBV6-2 or TRBV6-3 and TRBJ2-7, with TRBD1 matching over 7 bases. V shed 4 bases and J 6 bases; nucleotides not matched to a gene: 12. CDR1 and CDR2 from the germline V gene are MNHEY and SVGEGT. This CDR3 is built from 15 residues. Written as DNA, the CDR3 is TGTGCCAGCAGTTCGTTGTTCAACAGGGGACGCGAGCAGTACTTC. Amino acid sequence: CASSSLFNRGREQYF.

This clonotype showed up just a few times. V usage is TRBV2 and J usage is TRBJ2-5; either TRBD1 or TRBD2 may fit D (5 bases each). The germline V gene has CDR1 SNHLY and CDR2 FYNNEI. V was clipped by 6 bases and J by 2 bases, with 22 bases between them. The CDR3 consists of 17 residues. The DNA of the CDR3 is TGTGCCAGCAGCGTCAACCCCGGGACCATTCCTCAAGAGACCCAGTACTTC. It encodes CASSVNPGTIPQETQYF. Together with reference TRBV2 and TRBJ2-5, the CDR3 gives the full variable domain: EPEVTQTPSHQVTQMGQEVILRCVPISNHLYFYWYRQILGQKVEFLVSFYNNEISEKSEIFDDQFSVERPDGSNFTLKIRSTKLEDSAMYFCASSVNPGTIPQETQYFGPGTRLLVL.

V is TRBV10-3 and J is TRBJ1-1, with D perhaps TRBD1 (5 bases). From germline, CDR1 is ENHRY and CDR2 SYGVKD. This CDR3 contains 14 residues. V was clipped by 3 bases and J by 5 bases, with 13 bases between them. This chain's CDR3 is CAISEGRDRTEAFF. DNA for the CDR3: TGTGCCATCAGTGAAGGCAGGGACCGAACTGAAGCTTTCTTT.

This clonotype came up many times. J is TRBJ2-7 and V is TRBV6-1, with a weak D call TRBD1 (6 bases). Germline loops: CDR1 MNHNS, CDR2 SASEGT. The CDR3 spans 15 residues. The V and J ends lost 4 bases and 1 base respectively, with 14 bases between them. The CDR3 loop is CASSVTLDSSYEQYF. CDR3 nucleotide sequence: TGTGCCAGCAGTGTAACCTTGGACAGTTCCTACGAGCAGTACTTC.

This clonotype was recorded many times. The rearrangement uses TRBV3-1 and TRBJ2-4; 7 bases map to TRBD2. CDR3 length: 13 residues. The germline V gene has CDR1 LGHDT and CDR2 YNNKEL (reference sequence). V was clipped by 3 bases and J by 9 bases; unmatched bases: 5. CDR3 DNA sequence: TGTGCCAGCAGCCAGGGAGGGGTAACCATTCAGTACTTC. Translated, it gives CASSQGGVTIQYF.

This clonotype was counted a few times. A single base separates this from a much larger clone, so it may be a read error. The chain carries TRBV7-9 and TRBJ2-1; 9 bases are shared with TRBD1. The CDR3 is 15 residues long. The germline CDR1 and CDR2 sequences are SEHNR and FQNEAQ (reference sequence). The J segment lost 7 bases and the V segment lost 5 bases, leaving 9 bases of the junction unmatched. The CDR3 region has the DNA TGTGCCAGCAGCCACCGGTACAGGGGGCGGAATGAGCAGTTCTTC. Its protein product is CASSHRYRGRNEQFF. Complete variable domain (other parts from reference TRBV7-9 and TRBJ2-1): DTGVSQNPRHKITKRGQNVTFRCDPISEHNRLYWYRQTLGQGPEFLTYFQNEAQLEKSRLLSDRFSAERPKGSFSTLEIQRTEQGDSAMYLCASSHRYRGRNEQFFGPGTRLTVL.

As concerns this clonotype: A much larger clone lies one base from this, so it may be a read error. The rearrangement uses TRBV20-1 and TRBJ2-7; no firm D call. Germline loops: CDR1 DFQATT, CDR2 SNEGSKA (reference sequence). There are 13 residues in the CDR3. The V gene lost 6 bases and the J gene lost 3 bases, with 15 bases spanning the gap. The CDR3 spells CSAGLRTGYEQYF. The CDR3 DNA is TGCAGTGCCGGTCTACGGACCGGCTACGAGCAGTACTTC.

In this sample, this clonotype turned up many times. The chain is built from TRBV5-1 and TRBJ2-7; the match to TRBD1 covers 8 bases. CDR3 length equals 12 residues. The V gene end was trimmed by 5 bases and the J gene end by 5 bases; junction bases not matched to a gene: 3. Germline assignment: CDR1 SGHRS and CDR2 YFSETQ. CDR3 sequence (DNA): TGCGCCAGCAGACCGGACAGGGACGAGCAGTACTTC. Translated, it gives CASRPDRDEQYF.

The V call is TRBV4-1, the J call TRBJ2-7; perhaps TRBD2 as D (6 bases). CDR3 length equals 19 residues. V lost 4 bases and J lost 3, with 28 bases in between. Germline lookup yields CDR1 MGHRA and CDR2 YSYEKL. The CDR3 DNA reads TGCGCCAGCAGCCCTACCGGGGGAACAACGGACCGCGTAGACTACGAGCAGTACTTC. The encoded protein is CASSPTGGTTDRVDYEQYF.

Points on this clonotype: One end of the junction does not line up with germline, which may come from a read error. This chain uses TRBV3-1 with TRBJ1-1; weak D call: TRBD1 (6 bases). Per the germline V gene, CDR1 is LGHDT and CDR2 is YNNKEL (reference sequence). The CDR3 totals 14 residues. The CDR3 region is CASSQNRANTGAFF. In DNA, the CDR3 is TGTGCCAGCAGCCAAAACAGGGCGAACACTGGAGCTTTCTTT.

The rearrangement links TRBV6-6 to TRBJ2-5; 10 positions match TRBD2. Germline V gene sequence: CDR1 MNHNY, CDR2 SVGAGI (reference sequence). The length of the CDR3 is 16 residues. V was clipped by 0 bases and J by 2 bases; unmatched bases: 3. The CDR3 here is CASSYSKRGGQETQYF. In DNA, the CDR3 is TGTGCCAGCAGTTACTCGAAGCGGGGGGGACAAGAGACCCAGTACTTC.